This entry lists 8 T cell receptor beta chains sequenced from one sample in a study of cytomegalovirus exposure and HLA in healthy donors. With 60 Vbeta and 13 Jbeta primers, the PCR was carried out. Using immunoSEQ multiplex PCR, the repertoire was profiled, and TCRdb retains in-frame clones only, with some absent. The data show about 160,000 clones, 65% to 80% seen once. Sequenced sample: PBMCs. These TCRs come from a man in his forties or fifties in good health and CMV-seropositive.

V is TRBV12-2 and J is TRBJ1-1; TRBD1, the table's D call, lacks a check against the DNA. TRBV12-2 is a pseudogene. This CDR3 contains 13 residues. The CDR3: CASRLPRGRKAFF. The CDR3, as DNA: TGTGCAAGTCGCTTGCCCAGGGGGCGTAAAGCTTTCTTT.

The rearrangement links TRBV5-4 to TRBJ2-6; 9 positions match TRBD1. From germline, CDR1 is SGHNT and CDR2 YYREEE (reference sequence). The CDR3 has 18 residues. Trimming at V came to 6 bases and at J to 0 bases, leaving 10 bases not matched to a gene. CDR3 DNA: TGTGCCAGCACAGGGGGGGGACAGGGATCCTCTGGGGCCAACGTCCTGACTTTC. This translates into CASTGGGQGSSGANVLTF.

The chain couples TRBV5-5 to TRBJ2-1; 8 bases are a match to TRBD2. V lost 3 bases, J lost 7 bases, and 12 bases stayed unmatched. From germline, CDR1 is SGHKS and CDR2 YYEKEE (reference sequence). The CDR3 is 16 residues long. CDR3 nucleotide sequence: TGTGCCAGCAGCTCGGTAACACCAGGGACTAGAAATGAGCAGTTCTTC. It yields the protein CASSSVTPGTRNEQFF.

V gene TRBV19 combines with J gene TRBJ2-7; TRBD1 matches at 12 bases. V gave up 7 bases and J gave up 6 bases; unmatched junction bases: 13. Germline V gene data show CDR1 as LNHDA and CDR2 as SQIVND (reference sequence). The CDR3 contains 16 residues. CDR3 nucleotide sequence: TGTGCCAGTATGGGATACGGGGGACAGGGGGCGCGCGAGCAGTACTTC. Residues: CASMGYGGQGAREQYF.

The table lists this clone with a count of one. The chain couples TRBV10-1 to TRBJ1-2; unclear D gene. V was trimmed by 0 bases and J by 4 bases, leaving 6 bases between them. The CDR3 totals 13 residues. Germline lookup yields CDR1 WNHNN and CDR2 SYGVQD (reference sequence). This CDR3 reads CASSESFLYGYTF. CDR3 coding DNA: TGCGCCAGCAGTGAGTCGTTCCTCTATGGCTACACCTTC.

This chain connects TRBV7-7 to TRBJ2-3; maybe TRBD2 (5 bases). Deletions cut 2 bases from V and 2 bases from J, with 11 bases between. Germline values: CDR1 SSHAT, CDR2 FNYEAQ (reference sequence). This CDR3 region has 15 residues. CDR3 amino acids: CASSLWSGHTDTQYF. The CDR3 DNA reads TGTGCCAGCAGCTTATGGAGCGGCCACACAGATACGCAGTATTTT.

V usage is TRBV5-4 and J usage is TRBJ2-1; 10 bases are shared with TRBD2. After removal of 6 bases from V and 5 bases from J, the junction contained 17 bases not matched to a gene. The CDR3 is made up of 18 amino acids. CDR1 SGHNT and CDR2 YYREEE come from the germline V gene (reference sequence). This CDR3 reads CASMSSLGSGRFHNEQFF. CDR3 sequence (DNA): TGTGCCAGCATGTCATCCCTCGGTAGCGGGAGGTTCCACAATGAGCAGTTCTTC.

The chain is built from TRBV5-1 and TRBJ2-2, with 7 bases matching TRBD2. The CDR3 covers 16 residues. The V gene end was trimmed by 0 bases and the J gene end by 2 bases; junction bases not matched to a gene: 4. Germline assignment: CDR1 SGHRS and CDR2 YFSETQ. The chain's CDR3 is CASSLATSDNTGELFF. The DNA of the CDR3 is TGCGCCAGCAGCTTGGCCACTAGCGACAACACCGGGGAGCTGTTTTTT. The variable domain in full, completed from reference TRBV5-1 and TRBJ2-2, reads KAGVTQTPRYLIKTRGQQVTLSCSPISGHRSVSWYQQTPGQGLQFLFEYFSETQRNKGNFPGRFSGRQFSNSRSEMNVSTLELGDSALYLCASSLATSDNTGELFFGEGSRLTVL.